The 27 T cell receptor beta chains below all came from one sample that was sequenced in a study of cytomegalovirus exposure and HLA in healthy donors. This PCR relied on a set of 60 Vbeta primers and 13 Jbeta primers. Assay: immunoSEQ multiplex PCR; the TCRdb copy retains only in-frame clones and omits some. The sample contains 80,000 to 100,000 clones, about four fifths of which appear only once. Sample: PBMCs. These receptors were collected from a male donor in good health and CMV-seropositive.

The chain carries TRBV19 and TRBJ1-1; 7 bases are shared with TRBD1. This CDR3 region has 14 residues. Losses at the gene ends were 5 bases for V and 3 bases for J; bases not matched to a gene: 6. The germline gives CDR1 LNHDA, CDR2 SQIVND (reference sequence). CDR3 amino acids: CASSPQGSHTEAFF. CDR3 in DNA: TGTGCCAGTAGTCCACAGGGGTCCCACACTGAAGCTTTCTTT.

V gene TRBV30 combines with J gene TRBJ2-6; D may be TRBD2 (6 bases). The CDR3 loop spans 18 amino acids. CDR1 is GTSNPN, CDR2 SVGIG, per germline (reference sequence). V was pared by 5 bases and J by 0 bases, with 20 bases between. The DNA of the CDR3 is TGTGCCTGGGTCCCCGGGGGTAGGTCGTACTCTGGGGCCAACGTCCTGACTTTC. It encodes CAWVPGGRSYSGANVLTF.

This CDR3 reads CASSLAGGSYIQYF. The CDR3 DNA reads as TGTGCCAGCAGCTTGGCCGGGGGTTCGTACATTCAGTACTTC. The rearrangement uses TRBV5-4 and TRBJ2-4; D might be TRBD2 (6 bases). CDR1 SGHNT and CDR2 YYREEE come from the germline V gene (reference sequence). Deletions cut 0 bases from V and 8 bases from J, with 12 bases between. This CDR3 has 14 amino acids.

The V call is TRBV7-2, the J call TRBJ2-1; perhaps TRBD1 as D (6 bases). With 6 bases removed from V and 1 base from J, the gap between germline ends came to 13 bases. Germline lookup yields CDR1 SGHTA and CDR2 FQGNSA. The CDR3 has 15 amino acids. CDR3 in amino acids: CASRSGQRSYNEQFF. CDR3 coding DNA: TGTGCCAGCAGATCAGGACAGAGATCCTACAATGAGCAGTTCTTC.

The chain combines TRBV5-1 with TRBJ2-3; 12 bases line up with TRBD2. The V gene end was trimmed by 2 bases and the J gene end by 4 bases; junction bases not matched to a gene: 5. Germline assignment: CDR1 SGHRS and CDR2 YFSETQ. The CDR3 covers 16 residues. The CDR3 DNA reads TGCGCCAGCAGCTTACTAGCGGGGGGTTCCTCAGATACGCAGTATTTT. As protein: CASSLLAGGSSDTQYF.

The V call is TRBV7-6, the J call TRBJ1-2, with D maybe TRBD1 (6 bases). The CDR3 length is 16 residues. CDR1 and CDR2 (germline): SGHVS, FNYEAQ. V shed 1 base and J shed 2 bases, with 14 bases lying between them. The CDR3 DNA reads TGTGCCAGCAGCTTAGGGCAGGGGCGTCTCAACTATGGCTACACCTTC. It yields the protein CASSLGQGRLNYGYTF. Based on the CDR3 plus reference TRBV7-6 and TRBJ1-2, the full variable domain is GAGVSQSPRYKVTKRGQDVALRCDPISGHVSLYWYRQALGQGPEFLTYFNYEAQQDKSGLPNDRFSAERPEGSISTLTIQRTEQRDSAMYRCASSLGQGRLNYGYTFGSGTRLTVV.

V and J are TRBV7-9 and TRBJ1-1; D remains ambiguous. CDR1 SEHNR and CDR2 FQNEAQ come from the germline V gene (reference sequence). Trimming shortened V by 2 bases and J by 1 base, and 8 bases separated the two germline ends. The CDR3 length is 14 residues. The CDR3 is CASSLLAGNTEAFF. The DNA of the CDR3 is TGTGCCAGCAGCTTATTGGCGGGGAACACTGAAGCTTTCTTT. The variable domain in full, with the rest retrieved from reference TRBV7-9 and TRBJ1-1, is DTGVSQNPRHKITKRGQNVTFRCDPISEHNRLYWYRQTLGQGPEFLTYFQNEAQLEKSRLLSDRFSAERPKGSFSTLEIQRTEQGDSAMYLCASSLLAGNTEAFFGQGTRLTVV.

V gene TRBV10-1 combines with J gene TRBJ2-7; TRBD1 might be the D (6 bases). The CDR3 covers 14 residues. Germline lookup yields CDR1 WNHNN and CDR2 SYGVQD (reference sequence). The ends were cut back, 5 bases at V and 2 bases at J, with 13 bases in the middle. The CDR3 reads CASSHRVGAYEQYF. The CDR3 coding sequence is TGCGCCAGCAGTCACAGGGTGGGAGCCTACGAGCAGTACTTC.

This chain links TRBV7-3 with TRBJ2-2, with 8 bases fitting TRBD1. The V gene's germline CDR1 is SGHTA and CDR2 FQGTGA. J was trimmed by 8 bases and V by 4 bases; bases with no gene match: 9. This CDR3 has 15 residues. As DNA, the CDR3 is TGTGCCAGCAGCTCAGGGGGACAGGAGACTGGGGAGCTGTTTTTT. As protein: CASSSGGQETGELFF.

V and J are TRBV7-9 and TRBJ2-3; D is undetermined. This CDR3 region has 13 residues. CDR1 is SEHNR and CDR2 is FQNEAQ in the germline V gene (reference sequence). Trimming cost V 1 base and J 5 bases, with 7 bases left between them. CDR3 sequence (DNA): TGTGCCAGCAGCTTAGGGCTAGAAGATACGCAGTATTTT. Its translation: CASSLGLEDTQYF. Drawing the rest from reference TRBV7-9 and TRBJ2-3, the complete variable domain is DTGVSQNPRHKITKRGQNVTFRCDPISEHNRLYWYRQTLGQGPEFLTYFQNEAQLEKSRLLSDRFSAERPKGSFSTLEIQRTEQGDSAMYLCASSLGLEDTQYFGPGTRLTVL.

The genes are TRBV18 and TRBJ1-1; a possible D gene is TRBD1 (6 bases). The CDR3 has 15 residues. The V gene's germline CDR1 is KGHSH and CDR2 LQKENI. Trimming stripped 3 bases from V and 4 bases from J, with 15 bases between. CDR3 loop: CASSPTQGAATEAFF. The CDR3 nucleotides are TGTGCCAGCTCACCCACACAGGGTGCGGCCACTGAAGCTTTCTTT.

V is TRBV28 and J is TRBJ2-7; 10 bases agree with TRBD1. CDR1 and CDR2 (germline): MDHEN, SYDVKM. The trim removed 3 bases at V and 5 bases at J, leaving 4 bases unmatched. CDR3 size: 14 residues. CDR3 sequence (DNA): TGTGCCAGCAGTTTGTGGGACAGGGGCCACGAGCAGTACTTC. Its translation is CASSLWDRGHEQYF.

This clone has more than one count but fewer than ten. The J gene is TRBJ2-7, the V gene TRBV9; 9 bases are a match to TRBD1. The germline V gene has CDR1 SGDLS and CDR2 YYNGEE. Trimming took 3 bases from V and 5 from J; bases not matched to a gene: 9. The CDR3 totals 15 residues. DNA for the CDR3: TGTGCCAGCAGCGCGGCTCGGGACAGGGCTCACGAGCAGTACTTC. Protein sequence: CASSAARDRAHEQYF.

V gene TRBV4-3 combines with J gene TRBJ2-5, with a tentative D call TRBD2 (7 bases). The CDR3 runs to 18 residues. Germline V gene data show CDR1 as LGHNA and CDR2 as YSLEER. V was shortened by 0 bases and J by 5 bases, with 22 bases between the two germline ends. The DNA for the CDR3 is TGCGCCAGCAGCCAAGATTTAGTGACGAGGGGGGGTTGGGAGACCCAGTACTTC. It specifies CASSQDLVTRGGWETQYF.

J is TRBJ2-2 and V is TRBV5-1; possible D gene TRBD1, 5 bases. The CDR3 runs to 15 residues. Germline V CDR1 and CDR2: SGHRS, YFSETQ. V was clipped by 4 bases and J by 2 bases, with 12 bases between them. The CDR3 sequence: CASSPPGHNTGELFF. Written as DNA, the CDR3 is TGCGCCAGCAGCCCCCCAGGGCATAACACCGGGGAGCTGTTTTTT.

CDR3 nucleotide sequence: TGCGCCAGCGCCTCGAGCGGACTCCAAGAGACCCAGTACTTC. Protein product: CASASSGLQETQYF. The rearrangement joins TRBV5-1 to TRBJ2-5; TRBD2 is a possible D gene (5 bases). Germline V CDR1 and CDR2: SGHRS, YFSETQ. This CDR3 spans 14 amino acids. With 7 bases removed from V and 1 base from J, the gap between germline ends came to 14 bases.

Only one count was recorded for this clone. The V call is TRBV7-2, the J call TRBJ1-5; 8 bases line up with TRBD1. The CDR3 is made up of 16 amino acids. V lost 0 bases to trimming and J lost 4 bases; unmatched junction nucleotides: 5. Germline CDR1 SGHTA, CDR2 FQGNSA. The CDR3 bases are TGTGCCAGCAGCTTAGCGAGACAGGGGTATAATCAGCCCCAGCATTTT. This gives the protein CASSLARQGYNQPQHF.

CDR3 amino acids: CAWSPQSGQGRSPLHF. As DNA, the CDR3 is TGTGCCTGGAGCCCCCAATCGGGACAGGGACGATCACCCCTCCACTTT. This chain links TRBV30 with TRBJ1-6, with 9 bases fitting TRBD1. The CDR3 has 16 residues. With V trimmed by 3 bases and J by 10 bases, 13 bases remained unmatched. Germline values: CDR1 GTSNPN, CDR2 SVGIG (reference sequence).

The genes are TRBV30 and TRBJ1-4; D call uncertain. Germline lookup yields CDR1 GTSNPN and CDR2 SVGIG (reference sequence). The CDR3 is 15 amino acids. Between the trimmed V and J ends, which lost 2 bases and 8 bases, there was a span of 18 bases. DNA for the CDR3: TGTGCCTGGAGTAGTGGTCTAGTCCGTGGGGAAAAACTGTTTTTT. Translation: CAWSSGLVRGEKLFF.

The J gene is TRBJ1-1, the V gene TRBV30; a weak D match, TRBD1 (6 bases). Trimming left V 4 bases short and J 4 bases short, with 16 bases between. The CDR3 extends over 14 amino acids. Per germline, CDR1 GTSNPN and CDR2 SVGIG (reference sequence). The CDR3 DNA follows: TGTGCCTGGATATTACAGGGTTGGGGCACTGAAGCTTTCTTT. Residues: CAWILQGWGTEAFF.

This chain joins TRBV9 and TRBJ1-3, with D possibly TRBD1 on 5 matching bases. The CDR3 extends over 16 amino acids. Trimming stripped 4 bases from V and 2 bases from J, with 16 bases between. Per the germline V gene, CDR1 is SGDLS and CDR2 is YYNGEE. The CDR3 is CASSSTRGSTGNTIYF. Written as DNA, the CDR3 is TGTGCCAGCAGCTCCACGCGGGGGTCGACTGGAAACACCATATATTTT.

The chain links TRBV10-1 to TRBJ1-3; D gene unclear. The germline V and J ends were trimmed by 7 bases and 0 bases, with 7 bases remaining between them. Per germline, CDR1 WNHNN and CDR2 SYGVQD (reference sequence). This CDR3 is built from 13 residues. This chain's CDR3 is CASTLSSGNTIYF. The CDR3 bases are TGCGCCAGCACCCTGAGCTCTGGAAACACCATATATTTT.

This sequence joins TRBV7-9 and TRBJ2-1; the match to TRBD2 covers 8 bases. After removal of 2 bases from V and 10 bases from J, the junction contained 1 base not matched to a gene. The germline CDR1 and CDR2 sequences are SEHNR and FQNEAQ (reference sequence). CDR3 length: 12 amino acids. The CDR3 sequence: CASSLPGGEQFF. CDR3 nucleotides: TGTGCCAGCAGCTTACCGGGAGGGGAGCAGTTCTTC.

This clone was counted between two and nine times. The rearrangement links TRBV4-1 to TRBJ1-1; a weak D match, TRBD1 (6 bases). The CDR3 loop spans 16 amino acids. Trimming took off 2 bases at V and 3 bases at J, with 16 bases between the two ends. Germline V gene lookup returns CDR1 MGHRA and CDR2 YSYEKL. Written as DNA, the CDR3 is TGCGCCAGCAGCCAACGTCAGGGGAACCGGGACACTGAAGCTTTCTTT. This translates into CASSQRQGNRDTEAFF.

In this sample, this clone turned up a few times. The junction departs from germline at one end; a sequencing error may be responsible. The CDR3 DNA reads TGTGCCAGTTTGTCTGAGCCGAACTCTGAAGCTTTCTTT. Protein product: CASLSEPNSEAFF. The chain carries TRBV7-3 and TRBJ1-1; unclear D gene. This CDR3 contains 13 residues. Germline V gene lookup returns CDR1 SGHTA and CDR2 FQGTGA.

To note about this clone: The CDR3 end shows no conserved phenylalanine or tryptophan, and so a read error is likely. The limits of the CDR3 on the DNA are not certain, so only TCRdb's listed CDR3 is given. V usage is TRBV2 and J usage is TRBJ1-1. The CDR3 length equals 9 residues, ends included. Germline V lookup: CDR1 SNHLY, CDR2 FYNNEI. The CDR3 sequence is CASSEHNRG.

V is TRBV29-1 and J is TRBJ2-7, with 9 bases matching TRBD1. The J segment lost 0 bases and the V segment lost 6 bases, leaving 9 bases of the junction unmatched. The CDR3 spans 15 residues. CDR1 and CDR2 (germline): SQVTM, ANQGSEA. CDR3 sequence reads: CSVLKLQGASYEQYF. CDR3 bases: TGCAGCGTCCTAAAACTACAGGGGGCCTCCTACGAGCAGTACTTC.